Here is one TCR beta chain with its context. The antigen is not known. The sample comes from a study of cytomegalovirus exposure and HLA in healthy donors. The PCR contained 60 Vbeta and 13 Jbeta primers. Data came from immunoSEQ multiplex PCR; TCRdb stores just in-frame clones and leaves some out. The table shows roughly 200,000 clones, with around 77% occurring only once. The length of the CDR3 is 18 residues. Trimming cost V 5 bases and J 4 bases; bases outside gene matches: 18. Germline V gene sequence: CDR1 MNHEY, CDR2 SMNVEV (reference sequence). Study outcomes and limitations: Later genetic work tied a missense DCLRE1C variant to beta-chain V and J trimming.

This sequence joins TRBV27 and TRBJ2-3, with 7 bases lining up with TRBD2. Source material: PBMCs. The TCR sequence derives from a woman aged 25-40 years in good health and CMV-seronegative. CDR3 protein: CASSLTLPRAGWADTQYF. CDR3 coding DNA: TGTGCCAGCAGTCTCACCCTCCCACGAGCGGGATGGGCAGATACGCAGTATTTT.